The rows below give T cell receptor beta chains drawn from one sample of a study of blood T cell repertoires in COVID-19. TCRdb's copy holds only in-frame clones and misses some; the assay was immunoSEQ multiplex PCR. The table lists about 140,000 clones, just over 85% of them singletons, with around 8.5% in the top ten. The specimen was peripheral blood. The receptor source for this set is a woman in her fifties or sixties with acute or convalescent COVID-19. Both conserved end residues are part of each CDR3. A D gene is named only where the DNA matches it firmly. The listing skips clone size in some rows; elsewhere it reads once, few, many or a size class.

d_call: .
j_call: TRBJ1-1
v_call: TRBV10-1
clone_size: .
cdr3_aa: CASRKDRDTEAFF
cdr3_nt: TGCGCCAGCAGGAAGGATCGGGACACTGAAGCTTTCTTT

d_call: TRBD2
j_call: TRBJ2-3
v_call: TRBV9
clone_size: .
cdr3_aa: CASSVWVGGGTDTQYF
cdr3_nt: TGTGCCAGCAGCGTATGGGTCGGGGGGGGCACAGATACGCAGTATTTT

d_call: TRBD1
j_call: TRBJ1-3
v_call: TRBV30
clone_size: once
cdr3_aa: CALDRGIGNTIYF
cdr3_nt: TGTGCCTTGGACAGGGGGATTGGAAACACCATATATTTT

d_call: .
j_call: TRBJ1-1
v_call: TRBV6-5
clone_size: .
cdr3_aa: CASSSPGDTEAFF
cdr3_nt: TGTGCCAGCAGCTCGCCAGGGGACACTGAAGCTTTCTTT

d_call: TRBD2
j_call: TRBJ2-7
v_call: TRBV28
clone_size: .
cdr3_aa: CASSVGGPIPYEQYF
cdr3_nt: TGTGCCAGCAGCGTGGGAGGGCCAATTCCCTACGAGCAGTACTTC

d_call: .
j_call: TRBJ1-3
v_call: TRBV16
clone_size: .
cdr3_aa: CASSQSQNSGNTIYF
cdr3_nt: TGTGCCAGCAGCCAATCCCAGAACTCTGGAAACACCATATATTTT

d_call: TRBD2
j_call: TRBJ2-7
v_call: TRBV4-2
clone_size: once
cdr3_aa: CASRNTSGGAWYEQYF
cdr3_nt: TGTGCCAGCAGAAATACTAGCGGGGGGGCTTGGTACGAGCAGTACTTC

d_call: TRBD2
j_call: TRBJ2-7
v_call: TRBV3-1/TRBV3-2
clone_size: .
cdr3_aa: CASSPRGSGGPSSYEQYF
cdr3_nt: TGTGCCAGCAGCCCCCGTGGTAGCGGGGGACCGAGCTCCTACGAGCAGTACTTC

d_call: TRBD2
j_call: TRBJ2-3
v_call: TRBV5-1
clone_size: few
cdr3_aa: CASSLGGLAGTDTQYF
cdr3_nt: TGCGCCAGCAGCTTAGGAGGACTAGCGGGCACAGATACGCAGTATTTT

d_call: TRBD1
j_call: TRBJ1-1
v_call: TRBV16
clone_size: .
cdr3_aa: CASSPRQGAIGVNTEAFF
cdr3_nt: TGTGCCAGCAGCCCCAGGCAGGGGGCGATTGGGGTGAACACTGAAGCTTTCTTT

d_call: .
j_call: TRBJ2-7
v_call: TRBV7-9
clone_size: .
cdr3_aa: CASSPIGTHYYEQYF
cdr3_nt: TGTGCCAGCAGCCCCATTGGTACACATTACTACGAGCAGTACTTC

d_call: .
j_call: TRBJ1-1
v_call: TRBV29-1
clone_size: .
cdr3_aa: CSVGRWNTEAFF
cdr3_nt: TGCAGCGTTGGGAGGTGGAACACTGAAGCTTTCTTT

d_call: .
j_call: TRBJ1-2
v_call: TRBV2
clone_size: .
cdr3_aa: CASREELLGGYGYTF
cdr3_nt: TGTGCCAGCAGGGAAGAGCTCCTCGGGGGTTATGGCTACACCTTC

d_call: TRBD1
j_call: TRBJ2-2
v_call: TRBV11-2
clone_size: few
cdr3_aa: CASSSGQADTGELFF
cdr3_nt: TGTGCCAGCAGCTCGGGACAGGCAGACACCGGGGAGCTGTTTTTT

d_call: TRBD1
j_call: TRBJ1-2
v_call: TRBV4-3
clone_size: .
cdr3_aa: CASSSGWDSLGQGYGYTF
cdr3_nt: TGCGCCAGCAGTTCCGGCTGGGACAGCCTTGGTCAGGGCTATGGCTACACCTTC

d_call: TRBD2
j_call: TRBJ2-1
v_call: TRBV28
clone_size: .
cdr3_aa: CASSLAGGSYEQFF
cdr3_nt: TGTGCCAGCAGTTTAGCGGGGGGTAGCTATGAGCAGTTCTTC

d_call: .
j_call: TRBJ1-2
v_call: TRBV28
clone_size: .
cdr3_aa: CAITTGEGPGYTF
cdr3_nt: TGTGCCATCACGACAGGAGAAGGCCCTGGCTACACCTTC

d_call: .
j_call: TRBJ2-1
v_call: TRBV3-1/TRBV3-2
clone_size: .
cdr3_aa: CASSQEGSGEFF
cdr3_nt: TGTGCCAGCAGCCAAGAGGGTAGCGGAGAGTTCTTC

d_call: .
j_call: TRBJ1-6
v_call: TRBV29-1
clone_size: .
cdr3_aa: CSVRTDSDSPLHF
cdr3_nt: TGCAGCGTCCGGACAGATAGCGATTCACCCCTCCACTTT

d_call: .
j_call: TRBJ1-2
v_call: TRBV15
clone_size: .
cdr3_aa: CATSRGGTYGYTF
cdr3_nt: TGTGCCACCAGCAGAGGCGGCACGTACGGCTACACCTTC

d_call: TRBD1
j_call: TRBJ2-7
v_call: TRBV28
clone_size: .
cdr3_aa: CASSSPGQGGSYEQYF
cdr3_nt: TGTGCCAGCAGTTCGCCGGGACAGGGGGGGTCCTACGAGCAGTACTTC

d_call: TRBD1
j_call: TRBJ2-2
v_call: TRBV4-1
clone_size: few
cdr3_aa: CASSPIQGADTGELFF
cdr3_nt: TGCGCCAGCAGCCCTATACAGGGGGCGGACACCGGGGAGCTGTTTTTT

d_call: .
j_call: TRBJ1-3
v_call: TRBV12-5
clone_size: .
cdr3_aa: CASGLVLAGSGNTIYF
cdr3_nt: TGTGCTAGTGGTTTGGTACTGGCAGGCTCTGGAAACACCATATATTTT

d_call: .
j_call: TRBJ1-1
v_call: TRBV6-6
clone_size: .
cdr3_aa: CASSYHGQPTAAFF
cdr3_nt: TGTGCCAGCAGTTACCACGGACAGCCCACTGCAGCTTTCTTT

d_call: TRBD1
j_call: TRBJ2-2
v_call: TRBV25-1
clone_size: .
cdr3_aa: CASNGDRGEGTGELFF
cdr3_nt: TGTGCCAGCAATGGTGACAGGGGTGAGGGGACCGGGGAGCTGTTTTTT

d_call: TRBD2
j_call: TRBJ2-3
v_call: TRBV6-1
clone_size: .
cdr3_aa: CASSDLSGGRRYF
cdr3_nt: TGTGCCAGCAGTGACCTATCCGGGGGGAGGAGGTATTTT

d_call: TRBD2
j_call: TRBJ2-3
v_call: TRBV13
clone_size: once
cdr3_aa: CASNLPTSLGTQYF
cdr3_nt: TGTGCCAGCAACCTCCCGACTAGCCTCGGTACGCAGTATTTT

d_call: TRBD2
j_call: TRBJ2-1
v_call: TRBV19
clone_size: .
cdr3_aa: CASSNRQLAGVPYNEQFF
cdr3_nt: TGTGCCAGTAGTAACCGACAACTAGCGGGGGTACCCTACAATGAGCAGTTCTTC